This TCR beta chain appears in the sequencing data of a study of blood T cell repertoires in COVID-19. In the source study's methods: Reference gene primer amplification in the assay estimated nucleated cell counts. The assay was immunoSEQ multiplex PCR, and TCRdb's table has in-frame clones only and misses some. The V and J calls and the clone size are those of that table, but D and trimming were determined from the DNA. The table includes about 300,000 clones, about 90% detected once. This CDR3 has 16 residues. In germline, CDR1 is SGHDN, CDR2 FVKESK. V lost 4 bases and J lost 7; bases outside the gene matches: 9.

The source material was PBMCs or T cells enriched from blood (not recorded which). The chain has TRBV14 and TRBJ2-1; TRBD2 agrees at 11 bases. The TCR sequence derives from a woman aged 45 to 65 who had been exposed to COVID-19. The CDR3 here is CASSRISGGAGNEQFF. The CDR3 bases are TGTGCCAGCAGCCGAATTAGCGGGGGGGCTGGAAATGAGCAGTTCTTC.